The next 2 T cell receptor beta chains were all read from a single sample in a study of CD8 T cells in ankylosing spondylitis. TCRdb reprocessed the 5' RACE reads via MiXCR and lists one record per CDR3 protein. The data hold about 220,000 distinct CDR3 sequences, with roughly 24% observed a single time. The specimen sequenced was blood, either unsorted or a sorted T cell fraction (not recorded which). The receptor source for this set is a male donor with ankylosing spondylitis or in good health (not recorded which).

J is TRBJ2-3 and V is TRBV27; tentatively, D is TRBD1 or TRBD2 (6 bases each). The CDR3 is 12 amino acids. Trimming pared 4 bases from V and 6 bases from J, leaving 8 bases between. The germline CDR1 and CDR2 sequences are MNHEY and SMNVEV (reference sequence). The CDR3: CASSWRGDTQYF. As DNA, the CDR3 is TGTGCCAGCAGTTGGAGGGGGGATACGCAGTATTTT.

Ten or more counts support this clonotype. The V and J genes are TRBV29-1 and TRBJ1-6; D unresolved. V shed 4 bases and J shed 6 bases, with 10 bases lying between them. Germline V CDR1 and CDR2: SQVTM, ANQGSEA. The CDR3 consists of 13 residues. The CDR3: CSVAEAPNSPLHF. CDR3 in DNA: TGCAGCGTTGCCGAGGCCCCTAATTCACCCCTCCACTTT.